This T cell receptor (beta chain) was profiled in a study of blood T cell repertoires in COVID-19. The germline V gene has CDR1 KGHDR and CDR2 SFDVKD. The CDR3 runs to 17 residues. V lost 3 bases, J lost 8 bases, and 12 bases stayed unmatched. Some clones are missing from TCRdb's copy, which holds only in-frame ones; the method was immunoSEQ multiplex PCR. The table lists approximately 360,000 clones, roughly 90% of them singletons, with around 1.3% in the top ten. Sequencing input: peripheral blood. The genes are TRBV24-1 and TRBJ1-4, with 9 positions matching TRBD1. The sequence was obtained from a middle-aged man with acute or convalescent COVID-19. The CDR3: CATSDALTGGEREKLFF. The CDR3 nucleotides are TGTGCCACCAGTGATGCCCTTACAGGGGGCGAACGGGAAAAACTGTTTTTT.